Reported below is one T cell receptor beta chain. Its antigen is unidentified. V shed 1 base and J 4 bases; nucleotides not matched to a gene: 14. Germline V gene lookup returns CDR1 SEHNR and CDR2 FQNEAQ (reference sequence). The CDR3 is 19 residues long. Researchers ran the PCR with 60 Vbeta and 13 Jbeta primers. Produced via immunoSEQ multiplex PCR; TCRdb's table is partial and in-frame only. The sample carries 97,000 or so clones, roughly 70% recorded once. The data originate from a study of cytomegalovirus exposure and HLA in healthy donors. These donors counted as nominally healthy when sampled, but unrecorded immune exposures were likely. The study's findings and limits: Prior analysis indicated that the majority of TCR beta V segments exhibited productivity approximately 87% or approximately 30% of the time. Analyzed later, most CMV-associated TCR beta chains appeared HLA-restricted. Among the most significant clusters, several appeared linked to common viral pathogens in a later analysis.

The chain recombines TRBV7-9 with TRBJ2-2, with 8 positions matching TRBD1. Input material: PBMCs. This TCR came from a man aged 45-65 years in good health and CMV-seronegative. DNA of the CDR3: TGTGCCAGCAGCTTAGGAGAAACGGACAGGGTAGGCCTCACCGGGGAGCTGTTTTTT. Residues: CASSLGETDRVGLTGELFF. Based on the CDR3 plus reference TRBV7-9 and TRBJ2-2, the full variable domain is DTGVSQNPRHKITKRGQNVTFRCDPISEHNRLYWYRQTLGQGPEFLTYFQNEAQLEKSRLLSDRFSAERPKGSFSTLEIQRTEQGDSAMYLCASSLGETDRVGLTGELFFGEGSRLTVL.